This T cell receptor (beta chain) was recovered during a study of T-cell memory formation after mild COVID-19. Overall study context: TCR clusters largely stayed donor specific. Findings and caveats of the study: Pre-infection memory harbored some responding clones, suggesting cross-reactive memory joined. Confirmation of SARS-CoV-2 specificity was lacking for second-wave clones peaking day 37.

TCRdb redid the calling of the 5' RACE reads with MiXCR, one entry per CDR3 protein. The data hold about 49,000 distinct CDR3 sequences, with under 7.5% observed a single time. This clonotype was observed a handful of times. Its antigen is not known. This CDR3 has 16 amino acids. The germline V and J ends were trimmed by 4 bases and 7 bases, with 20 bases remaining between them. Germline CDR1 and CDR2: MNHNS and SASEGT. The sample was PBMCs or a T cell subset sorted from them (not recorded which). This chain joins TRBV6-1 and TRBJ2-1, with TRBD1 as a possible D gene (5 bases). This TCR was sampled from a man aged 18-30 years who had mild COVID-19 (a few samples of this study predate the infection). Cell type and time point are not known. This CDR3 is CASSGASGSLRNEQFF. CDR3 DNA: TGTGCCAGCAGTGGAGCTTCAGGGTCATTGAGAAATGAGCAGTTCTTC.